The 28 T cell receptor beta chains reported below all come from one sample, sequenced in a study of OX40 agonist ivuxolimab in advanced cancers. The protocol was immunoSEQ multiplex PCR, while the TCRdb copy is restricted to in-frame clones and leaves out a portion. The data contain some 71,000 clones, around 82% of them singletons. The sample here was CD4+ or CD8+ T cells sorted from blood, taken in a trial of the OX40 agonist ivuxolimab. These receptors originate from an adult with an advanced solid tumor such as melanoma, head and neck, liver or kidney cancer.

The sample holds one count of this clone. The V and J genes are TRBV29-1 and TRBJ2-7; 10 bases line up with TRBD2. With 6 bases clipped from V and 9 bases from J, the junction kept 14 bases outside the gene matches. The CDR3 length is 14 residues. Germline lookup yields CDR1 SQVTM and CDR2 ANQGSEA. CDR3 bases: TGCAGCGTCGTTTCTAGCGGGAGTGGGGGTTGGCAGTACTTC. As protein: CSVVSSGSGGWQYF.

V usage is TRBV5-1 and J usage is TRBJ2-7, with 7 bases that match TRBD2. The CDR3 is 14 amino acids. CDR1 SGHRS and CDR2 YFSETQ come from the germline V gene. The trim removed 0 bases at V and 5 bases at J, leaving 5 bases unmatched. As DNA, the CDR3 is TGCGCCAGCAGCTTGGTGCCGGGGACTAACGAGCAGTACTTC. This gives the protein CASSLVPGTNEQYF.

This clone was seen more than once but under ten times. The chain links TRBV5-1 to TRBJ1-2; D unclear. The ends were cut back, 3 bases at V and 8 bases at J, with 14 bases in the middle. The CDR3 totals 13 residues. The V gene's germline CDR1 is SGHRS and CDR2 YFSETQ. For the CDR3, the DNA is TGCGCCAGCAGCTCCACCCATGCATGGGGCTACACCTTC. This translates into CASSSTHAWGYTF.

The J gene is TRBJ2-7, the V gene TRBV4-1; 12 bases are shared with TRBD1. The ends lost 3 bases at V and 2 bases at J; junction bases unmatched: 8. Germline V gene data show CDR1 as MGHRA and CDR2 as YSYEKL. This CDR3 has 17 residues. Written as DNA, the CDR3 is TGCGCCAGCAGCCAGGCCCCGGGACAGGGGGCTCCCTACGAGCAGTACTTC. This codes for CASSQAPGQGAPYEQYF.

V gene TRBV9 combines with J gene TRBJ1-5; D is undetermined. Trimming took off 4 bases at V and 1 base at J, with 12 bases between the two ends. Germline-derived CDR1 and CDR2 are SGDLS and YYNGEE. The CDR3 runs 15 residues. The CDR3 coding sequence is TGTGCCAGCAGCCCATCAGGAGGCAGCAATCAGCCCCAGCATTTT. It yields the protein CASSPSGGSNQPQHF.

The CDR3: CASSIGREPSYEQYF. In DNA form, the CDR3 reads TGTGCCAGTAGTATAGGGCGGGAGCCCTCCTACGAGCAGTACTTC. The chain has TRBV19 and TRBJ2-7, with 7 bases aligning to TRBD2. Germline V CDR1 and CDR2: LNHDA, SQIVND (reference sequence). The V gene end was trimmed by 1 base and the J gene end by 0 bases; junction bases not matched to a gene: 3. This CDR3 contains 15 residues.

The chain employs TRBV4-1 and TRBJ2-6, with D perhaps TRBD2 (5 bases). The CDR3 is 17 residues long. Germline CDR1 reads MGHRA; CDR2 reads YSYEKL. V was pared by 3 bases and J by 0 bases, with 12 bases between. CDR3: CASSHPFRGSGANVLTF. As DNA, the CDR3 is TGCGCCAGCAGCCACCCATTTCGGGGCTCTGGGGCCAACGTCCTGACTTTC.

This chain joins TRBV5-1 and TRBJ1-1; D is ambiguous. The CDR3 has 14 residues. V lost 1 base and J 4 bases, leaving 11 bases between the germline ends. Per germline, CDR1 SGHRS and CDR2 YFSETQ. CDR3 in amino acids: CASSLLAIATEAFF. Here the CDR3 DNA reads TGCGCCAGCAGCTTGCTGGCCATAGCCACTGAAGCTTTCTTT.

The chain uses TRBV7-9 and TRBJ2-5; no firm D call. Trimming removed 1 base at V and 1 base at J, with 13 bases between. The CDR3 sequence is 16 residues long. The germline CDR1 and CDR2 sequences are SEHNR and FQNEAQ (reference sequence). The CDR3 DNA follows: TGTGCCAGCAGCTTAGGGCGGCGCTCGGGCCAAGAGACCCAGTACTTC. As protein: CASSLGRRSGQETQYF. Looking up the rest from reference TRBV7-9 and TRBJ2-5 gives the full variable domain: DTGVSQNPRHKITKRGQNVTFRCDPISEHNRLYWYRQTLGQGPEFLTYFQNEAQLEKSRLLSDRFSAERPKGSFSTLEIQRTEQGDSAMYLCASSLGRRSGQETQYFGPGTRLLVL.

The V and J genes are TRBV27 and TRBJ1-2; a weak D match, TRBD1 (5 bases). This CDR3 has 15 residues. Germline V lookup: CDR1 MNHEY, CDR2 SMNVEV (reference sequence). Between the trimmed V and J ends, which lost 2 bases and 7 bases, there was a span of 17 bases. The CDR3 region has the DNA TGTGCCAGCAGTTTACGGTGGGGCGGGGATGGTGGCTACACCTTC. This translates into CASSLRWGGDGGYTF.

This clone was seen only once. The gene calls are TRBV5-1 and TRBJ2-3, with 7 bases that match TRBD2. V was pared by 0 bases and J by 5 bases, with 9 bases of the junction left unmatched. This CDR3 region has 16 residues. CDR1 SGHRS and CDR2 YFSETQ come from the germline V gene. The CDR3 DNA reads as TGCGCCAGCAGCTTGGATCGCGGGAGTGGAGGAGATACGCAGTATTTT. Translation: CASSLDRGSGGDTQYF. The variable domain in full, completed from reference TRBV5-1 and TRBJ2-3, reads KAGVTQTPRYLIKTRGQQVTLSCSPISGHRSVSWYQQTPGQGLQFLFEYFSETQRNKGNFPGRFSGRQFSNSRSEMNVSTLELGDSALYLCASSLDRGSGGDTQYFGPGTRLTVL.

This clone has just one count. CDR3 in amino acids: CASSYSFSYNSPLHF. The CDR3, as DNA: TGTGCCAGCAGTTATAGTTTCTCCTATAATTCACCCCTCCACTTT. J is TRBJ1-6 and V is TRBV6-6; D uncertain. Germline values: CDR1 MNHNY, CDR2 SVGAGI (reference sequence). The CDR3 is 15 amino acids. V lost 3 bases and J 0 bases, leaving 6 bases between the germline ends.

The J gene is TRBJ1-5, the V gene TRBV10-3; 8 nucleotides align to TRBD1. V lost 2 bases, J lost 11 bases, and 5 bases stayed unmatched. The CDR3 length is 13 residues. Looked up from germline, CDR1 is ENHRY and CDR2 is SYGVKD. CDR3 bases: TGTGCCATCAGTGAGACAGGGGGGGGGACCCAGCATTTT. Residues: CAISETGGGTQHF.

The chain combines TRBV2 with TRBJ2-5; 10 bases agree with TRBD1. This CDR3 comprises 15 residues. V dropped 1 base and J dropped 7; count of bases not matched to a gene: 6. Germline CDR1 SNHLY, CDR2 FYNNEI. As DNA, the CDR3 is TGTGCCAGCAGTGAAGTGACAGGGGGCTCGGGGACCCAGTACTTC. It translates to CASSEVTGGSGTQYF.

The rearrangement links TRBV5-4 to TRBJ2-7; D gene ambiguous. V was trimmed by 0 bases and J by 0 bases, leaving 4 bases between them. In germline, CDR1 is SGHNT, CDR2 YYREEE (reference sequence). The CDR3 runs 13 residues. The CDR3 spells CASSLGISYEQYF. The CDR3 DNA sequence: TGTGCCAGCAGCTTGGGCATCTCCTACGAGCAGTACTTC.

The rearrangement joins TRBV30 to TRBJ1-1; 9 bases line up with TRBD1. J lost 4 bases, V lost 3 bases, and 3 bases had no gene match. CDR3 length equals 13 residues. The V gene's germline CDR1 is GTSNPN and CDR2 SVGIG (reference sequence). The CDR3 here is CAWRQTGGTEAFF. Written as DNA, the CDR3 is TGTGCCTGGAGGCAGACAGGGGGCACTGAAGCTTTCTTT.

This sequence joins TRBV10-3 and TRBJ2-2, with D possibly matching TRBD1 (6 bases). Germline-derived CDR1 and CDR2 are ENHRY and SYGVKD. The CDR3 covers 16 residues. Trimming pared 0 bases from V and 5 bases from J, leaving 13 bases between. The CDR3 region is CAISESRGLETGELFF. In DNA, the CDR3 is TGTGCCATCAGTGAGTCGAGGGGGTTGGAGACCGGGGAGCTGTTTTTT.

The chain is built from TRBV6-5 and TRBJ2-7; D is possibly TRBD1 or TRBD2 (5 bases each). Per germline, CDR1 MNHEY and CDR2 SVGAGI. The CDR3 runs to 15 residues. V shed 11 bases and J shed 2 bases, with 22 bases lying between them. The CDR3 sequence is CAPNPRDGLTYEQYF. CDR3 DNA: TGTGCCCCAAATCCCCGGGACGGACTGACCTACGAGCAGTACTTC.

The sample holds one count of this clone. The rearrangement links TRBV4-3 to TRBJ2-1; 9 positions match TRBD2. Unmatched junction bases numbered 8, after V lost 2 bases and J lost 3 bases. CDR3 size: 17 residues. The germline V gene has CDR1 LGHNA and CDR2 YSLEER. CDR3 nucleotide sequence: TGCGCCAGCAGCCAATTCAGCGGGACTAGCAACTACAATGAGCAGTTCTTC. Its translation: CASSQFSGTSNYNEQFF.

This chain joins TRBV28 and TRBJ2-3; 10 bases line up with TRBD1. The CDR3 is made up of 15 amino acids. Per the germline V gene, CDR1 is MDHEN and CDR2 is SYDVKM. Losses at the gene ends were 6 bases for V and 2 bases for J; bases not matched to a gene: 5. The CDR3 sequence is CASSPGQGPTDTQYF. The CDR3 DNA is TGTGCCAGCAGCCCGGGACAGGGGCCCACAGATACGCAGTATTTT.

This clone showed up just once. The chain uses TRBV9 and TRBJ2-7; D assignment may be TRBD1 or TRBD2 (7 bases each). Germline V gene lookup returns CDR1 SGDLS and CDR2 YYNGEE. Trimming took off 4 bases at V and 7 bases at J, with 18 bases between the two ends. The CDR3 covers 14 residues. CDR3 sequence: CASSPGGQDLEQYF. For the CDR3, the DNA is TGTGCCAGCAGCCCGGGAGGACAGGATCTAGAGCAGTACTTC.

In this sample, this clone turned up a few times. The chain couples TRBV27 to TRBJ2-7; weak D call: TRBD1 (6 bases). This CDR3 comprises 12 residues. The V gene lost 10 bases and the J gene lost 4 bases, with 14 bases spanning the gap. Germline CDR1 and CDR2: MNHEY and SMNVEV (reference sequence). The CDR3 loop is CATPGHLYEQYF. CDR3 DNA sequence: TGTGCCACCCCGGGACACCTATACGAGCAGTACTTC.

The rearrangement uses TRBV7-8 and TRBJ2-2; D is undetermined. Germline V gene lookup returns CDR1 SGHVS and CDR2 FQNEAQ. Deletions cut 3 bases from V and 2 bases from J, with 7 bases between. The CDR3 spans 14 residues. CDR3 bases: TGTGCCAGCAGCTTTAACAGAAACACCGGGGAGCTGTTTTTT. Its protein is CASSFNRNTGELFF.

The chain is built from TRBV28 and TRBJ2-5; TRBD2 agrees at 11 bases. Per germline, CDR1 MDHEN and CDR2 SYDVKM. The CDR3 loop spans 15 amino acids. V lost 2 bases and J lost 2; bases outside the gene matches: 1. This CDR3 is CASSLLAGGQETQYF. The CDR3 DNA reads TGTGCCAGCAGTTTACTAGCGGGGGGTCAAGAGACCCAGTACTTC.

The chain recombines TRBV28 with TRBJ2-3, with D possibly TRBD2 on 5 matching bases. The CDR3 consists of 15 residues. Germline V gene lookup returns CDR1 MDHEN and CDR2 SYDVKM. The V and J ends lost 7 bases and 0 bases respectively, with 14 bases between them. The CDR3 region has the DNA TGTGCCAGCATGAGAGGCGGACTTAGCACAGATACGCAGTATTTT. This translates into CASMRGGLSTDTQYF.

The chain couples TRBV6-5 to TRBJ1-1; maybe TRBD1 (6 bases). V lost 2 bases and J lost 0, with 10 bases in between. CDR1 is MNHEY, CDR2 SVGAGI, per germline. The CDR3 length is 15 residues. For the CDR3, the DNA is TGTGCCAGCAGTTACAACAGGGATATGAACACTGAAGCTTTCTTT. It encodes CASSYNRDMNTEAFF.

This chain links TRBV12-5 with TRBJ2-1; 8 bases map to TRBD2. This CDR3 region has 13 residues. The V gene end was trimmed by 8 bases and the J gene end by 6 bases; junction bases not matched to a gene: 6. The germline V gene encodes CDR1 LGHNT and CDR2 FRNRAP. DNA for the CDR3: TGTGCTAGTCGAACTAGCGGTTCCAATGAGCAGTTCTTC. It yields the protein CASRTSGSNEQFF.

This clone was counted between two and nine times. This chain links TRBV7-2 with TRBJ2-1, with D possibly TRBD1 on 5 matching bases. V was clipped by 1 base and J by 7 bases, with 14 bases between them. Germline V gene sequence: CDR1 SGHTA, CDR2 FQGNSA. The CDR3 is 15 amino acids. CDR3 in DNA: TGTGCCAGCAGCTTAGAATCCCGACAGTTTAATGAGCAGTTCTTC. Its protein product is CASSLESRQFNEQFF.